Each of the 2 T cell receptor beta chains below was sequenced from the same sample in a study of patients and donors after allogeneic stem cell transplantation. Via MiXCR, TCRdb re-called the RT-PCR reads, giving one row per CDR3 protein. The sample has 85,000 to 90,000 distinct CDR3 sequences, around 48% seen once. Source material: blood, either unsorted or a sorted T cell fraction (not recorded which). All receptors derive from a human donor who was either an allogeneic HSCT recipient or a stem cell or donor lymphocyte infusion donor (not recorded which). It is not recorded whose cells these are; they may come from a transplant donor.

CDR3 sequence reads: CASSETWGTEAFF. The CDR3 DNA is TGTGCCAGCAGCGAGACGTGGGGAACTGAAGCTTTCTTT. This chain uses TRBV6-5 with TRBJ1-1; D not certain. This CDR3 is built from 13 residues. Per germline, CDR1 MNHEY and CDR2 SVGAGI. Trimming left V 6 bases short and J 5 bases short, with 13 bases between.

The chain carries TRBV12-3 or TRBV12-4 and TRBJ2-5, with D tentatively TRBD1 (6 bases). V was shortened by 3 bases and J by 2 bases, with 13 bases between the two germline ends. CDR3 length: 15 residues. CDR3 protein: CASSLIRGIQETQYF. The CDR3 DNA is TGTGCCAGCAGTTTGATCAGGGGCATACAAGAGACCCAGTACTTC.